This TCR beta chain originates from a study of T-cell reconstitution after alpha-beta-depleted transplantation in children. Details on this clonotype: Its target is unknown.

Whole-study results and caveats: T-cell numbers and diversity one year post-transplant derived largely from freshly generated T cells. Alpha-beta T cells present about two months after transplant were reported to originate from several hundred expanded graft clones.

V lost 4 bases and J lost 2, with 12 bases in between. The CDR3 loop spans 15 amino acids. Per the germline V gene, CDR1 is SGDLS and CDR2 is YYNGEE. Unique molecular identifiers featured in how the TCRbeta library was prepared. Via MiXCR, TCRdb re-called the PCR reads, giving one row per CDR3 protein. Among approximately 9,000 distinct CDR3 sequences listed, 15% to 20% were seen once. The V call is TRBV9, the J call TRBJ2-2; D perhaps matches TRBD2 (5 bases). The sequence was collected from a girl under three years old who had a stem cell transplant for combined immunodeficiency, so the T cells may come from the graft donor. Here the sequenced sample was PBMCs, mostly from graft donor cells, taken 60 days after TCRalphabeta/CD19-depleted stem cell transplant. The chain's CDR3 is CASSLGMVNTGELFF. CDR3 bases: TGTGCCAGCAGCCTCGGGATGGTTAACACCGGGGAGCTGTTTTTT.